This entry describes one T cell receptor (beta chain). This CDR3 spans 16 amino acids. V dropped 3 bases and J dropped 2 bases, with 17 bases sitting between them. CDR1 is MDHEN and CDR2 is SYDVKM in the germline V gene. Only in-frame clones appear in the TCRdb table, and some are missing; sequencing was by immunoSEQ multiplex PCR. This sample has approximately 110,000 clones, with approximately 90% found just once. The sample comes from a study of blood T cell repertoires in COVID-19. This TCR was recovered from a human donor in a cohort sampled during active COVID-19. This chain links TRBV28 with TRBJ2-7, with unresolved D. What was sequenced was peripheral blood. CDR3 DNA sequence: TGTGCCAGCAGTTTGTCAGGCCACGACATAACCTACGAGCAGTACTTC. This translates into CASSLSGHDITYEQYF.